One TCR beta chain is described in this entry. The sample holds a few counts of this clonotype. Its antigen has not been determined. Per-nucleotide qualities are absent, and no much larger clonotype sits a single base away. TCR beta CDR3 regions were amplified from RNA transcripts. For the first round of RT-PCR on the TCR CDR3, the HTBI primer set was used together with the Qiagen OneStep RT-PCR kit. A second multiplex PCR round built the libraries, followed by size selection and purification. Paired-end sequencing of the libraries was performed with 100 bp reads on an Illumina HiSeq2000. On the authors' methods: Raw data were processed with SOAPnuke, discarding reads with adapters, uncalled bases, mean Phred below 15, or no exact constant-primer or identifier match. COPE v1.2.5 was used to merge the high-quality paired reads, and each unique nucleotide sequence was defined as a clonotype. MiTCR v1.1 was used to align the clonotypes against IMGT TRBV, TRBD and TRBJ reference segments. The analysis was restricted to V-J combinations with a frequency above 0.0001, which together covered about 99% of the repertoires. The TCS score was defined as the ratio of F50 (clonal expansion) to E x V (chaos), calculated using BLOSUM62-based TCRdist between CDR3 peptides within each V-J. Welch's t-statistics and random forest reduced 450 to 600 V-J features to about 12, which were used in a naive Bayes classifier (R e1071). Clones were called with MiXCR by TCRdb after fastp trimmed the public reads at Q25, and only in-frame beta chains were retained. One record per CDR3 amino acid sequence lists the most common genes and DNA. None of the V and J calls come from the authors' own analysis; TCRdb made them. The sample includes 300,000 to 450,000 distinct CDR3 sequences, with around 14% observed a single time. About 11% of the sample is in the top ten clones.

This sample was taken from a study of T cells in Graves' hyperthyroidism and ophthalmopathy (dated by TCRdb to about 2019). Some background on the complete study: Peripheral blood was sampled at the time of initial diagnosis, prior to any treatment. To identify distinguishing TCR V-J signatures, a discovery cohort of about 100 patients was used, comprising 40 to 45 with Graves' ophthalmopathy and some 60 with stable Graves' hyperthyroidism. Whether ophthalmopathy could be predicted prospectively was tested in an independent validation cohort made up of about 18 hyperthyroidism patients plus 17 patients who later progressed to ophthalmopathy. For training and testing, the 80 to 100 patients in the discovery cohort were randomly divided in a 7:3 ratio. In roughly six Graves' hyperthyroidism patients, the study also compared T-cell repertoires from thyroid tissue with T-cell repertoires from blood. After sampling, hyperthyroidism patients received methimazole starting at 30 mg daily, and ophthalmopathy patients received high-dose intravenous methylprednisolone. TCR Vbeta CDR3 sequencing of approximately 140 peripheral blood samples (approximately 44 ophthalmopathy, some 75 hyperthyroidism and approximately 17 progressor patients) is reported in the paper.

Stable Graves' hyperthyroidism was defined as the absence of progression to ophthalmopathy over 18 months of follow-up. Hyperthyroidism patients were newly diagnosed, had a disease duration of under 2 months, and were aged 18 to 65 years. The study excluded patients with uncontrolled infections, other autoimmune diseases, pregnancy or lactation. Diagnoses were established on the basis of clinical symptoms, serum thyroxine and TRAb, thyroid ultrasound, and orbital computed tomography. Ficoll-Paque density gradient centrifugation was used to isolate PBMCs from 10 ml of fresh peripheral blood. Total RNA was extracted using Trizol reagent, and RNA quality was assessed on an Agilent 2100 Bioanalyzer. Broader findings and caveats from the paper: In cross-validation, a model built on a 13 V-J signature told ophthalmopathy apart from stable hyperthyroidism with approximately 90% sensitivity and about 81% specificity, and in testing the same model reached 80%/75%. Most expanded thyroid clonotypes (frequency above 0.001) were also detected in blood, suggesting blood repertoires may reflect thyroid immune responses. Sample size was not statistically predetermined, and investigators were not blinded to group allocation. In validation, progression to ophthalmopathy was predicted by the model with nearly 71% sensitivity and nearly 75% specificity, a median of about 6.8 months before onset.

The origin of this receptor is a woman in her fifties or sixties with Graves' hyperthyroidism. Material for sequencing was blood.

The nucleotide sequence reads TGTGCCAGCAGTTTAGGCAGGGAGAGCTATGGCTACACCTTC. This yields the protein CASSLGRESYGYTF. The chain joins TRBV12-3 or TRBV12-4 to TRBJ1-2, with a weak D call of TRBD1 (5 bases match). The V and J ends are trimmed by 1 base and 4 bases, leaving 10 bases between them. The CDR3 holds 14 amino acids from the cysteine to the phenylalanine. Kept here is only the CDR3 DNA, which spans 42 bases and is read in frame from base 1.